These T cell receptor beta chains were read from a single sample in a study of T-cell memory formation after mild COVID-19. TCRdb recomputed calls from the 5' RACE reads with MiXCR, one row per CDR3 protein. The table has 450,000 or so distinct CDR3 sequences, 15% to 25% seen once; the top ten hold approximately 8.1%. The sample taken for sequencing was PBMCs or a T cell subset sorted from them (not recorded which). Receptor source: an adult woman who had mild COVID-19 (a few samples of this study predate the infection). Cell type and time point are not known. Both conserved end residues are part of each CDR3. Each record gives: D gene, clone size, J gene, V gene, CDR3 protein, CDR3 DNA. A D gene is named only where the DNA matches it firmly. Expanded clones are given a class, and other clones once, few, many or no size at all.

d_gene: NA
abundance: NA
j_gene: TRBJ2-2
v_gene: TRBV20-1
CDR3aa: CSARAGGAGIGELFF
CDR3nt: TGCAGTGCTAGAGCCGGGGGCGCAGGGATAGGGGAGCTGTTTTTT

d_gene: NA
abundance: NA
j_gene: TRBJ2-7
v_gene: TRBV12-3/TRBV12-4
CDR3aa: CASSLTSRSAQQYF
CDR3nt: TGTGCCAGCAGTTTAACCAGTAGGAGTGCGCAGCAGTACTTC

d_gene: TRBD2
abundance: NA
j_gene: TRBJ2-3
v_gene: TRBV2
CDR3aa: CASSPSRLAGGADTQYF
CDR3nt: TGTGCCAGCAGTCCTTCGAGACTAGCGGGGGGCGCAGATACGCAGTATTTT

d_gene: NA
abundance: few
j_gene: TRBJ2-7
v_gene: TRBV6-2/TRBV6-3
CDR3aa: CASRQAIPAEQYF
CDR3nt: TGTGCCAGCAGGCAAGCTATACCAGCCGAGCAGTACTTC

d_gene: TRBD2
abundance: NA
j_gene: TRBJ2-3
v_gene: TRBV12-3/TRBV12-4
CDR3aa: CASSLLAANTQYF
CDR3nt: TGTGCCAGCAGTTTACTAGCGGCCAATACGCAGTATTTT

d_gene: TRBD2
abundance: NA
j_gene: TRBJ2-1
v_gene: TRBV2
CDR3aa: CASSEMASGLFF
CDR3nt: TGTGCCAGCAGTGAGATGGCTAGCGGACTGTTCTTC

d_gene: TRBD2
abundance: NA
j_gene: TRBJ2-1
v_gene: TRBV9
CDR3aa: CASSVASGYDEQFF
CDR3nt: TGTGCCAGCAGCGTAGCTAGCGGCTACGATGAGCAGTTCTTC

d_gene: TRBD1
abundance: NA
j_gene: TRBJ2-6
v_gene: TRBV2
CDR3aa: CASSGDRGRSGANVLTF
CDR3nt: TGTGCCAGCAGTGGGGACAGGGGGCGTTCTGGGGCCAACGTCCTGACTTTC

d_gene: TRBD1
abundance: NA
j_gene: TRBJ2-7
v_gene: TRBV6-2/TRBV6-3
CDR3aa: CASKTRDRVPYEQYF
CDR3nt: TGTGCCAGCAAAACCCGGGACAGGGTGCCCTACGAGCAGTACTTC

d_gene: TRBD1
abundance: NA
j_gene: TRBJ1-6
v_gene: TRBV7-8
CDR3aa: CASSLTPGTGVSPLHF
CDR3nt: TGTGCCAGCAGCCTAACCCCCGGGACAGGGGTGTCACCCCTCCACTTT

d_gene: TRBD2
abundance: NA
j_gene: TRBJ2-1
v_gene: TRBV3-1
CDR3aa: CASSQEVLAGVRDEQFF
CDR3nt: TGTGCCAGCAGCCAAGAAGTACTAGCGGGAGTGAGGGATGAGCAGTTCTTC

d_gene: TRBD2
abundance: NA
j_gene: TRBJ2-3
v_gene: TRBV23-1
CDR3aa: CASSHRLAGGHWADTQYF
CDR3nt: TGCGCCAGCAGTCATAGACTAGCGGGGGGGCATTGGGCAGATACGCAGTATTTT

d_gene: NA
abundance: NA
j_gene: TRBJ1-1
v_gene: TRBV12-3/TRBV12-4
CDR3aa: CASNYGQMNTEAFF
CDR3nt: TGTGCCAGCAACTACGGACAGATGAACACTGAAGCTTTCTTT

d_gene: TRBD1
abundance: NA
j_gene: TRBJ1-1
v_gene: TRBV30
CDR3aa: CAWRPNRGHTEAFF
CDR3nt: TGTGCCTGGAGGCCGAACAGGGGGCACACTGAAGCTTTCTTT

d_gene: NA
abundance: NA
j_gene: TRBJ2-7
v_gene: TRBV4-3
CDR3aa: CASSQETLSVYEQYF
CDR3nt: TGCGCCAGCAGCCAAGAGACACTTAGTGTCTACGAGCAGTACTTC

d_gene: TRBD1
abundance: many
j_gene: TRBJ2-4
v_gene: TRBV18
CDR3aa: CASSPLGQGGNIQYF
CDR3nt: TGTGCCAGCTCACCCCTGGGACAGGGGGGAAACATTCAGTACTTC

d_gene: NA
abundance: NA
j_gene: TRBJ2-5
v_gene: TRBV12-3/TRBV12-4
CDR3aa: CASSLVAEVRETQYF
CDR3nt: TGTGCCAGCAGTTTAGTGGCGGAGGTGAGAGAGACCCAGTACTTC

d_gene: NA
abundance: NA
j_gene: TRBJ2-2
v_gene: TRBV29-1
CDR3aa: CSVVGNTGELFF
CDR3nt: TGCAGCGTTGTAGGGAACACCGGGGAGCTGTTTTTT

d_gene: NA
abundance: few
j_gene: TRBJ2-3
v_gene: TRBV19
CDR3aa: CASSTTAPSTDTQYF
CDR3nt: TGTGCCAGTAGCACTACGGCACCAAGCACAGATACGCAGTATTTT